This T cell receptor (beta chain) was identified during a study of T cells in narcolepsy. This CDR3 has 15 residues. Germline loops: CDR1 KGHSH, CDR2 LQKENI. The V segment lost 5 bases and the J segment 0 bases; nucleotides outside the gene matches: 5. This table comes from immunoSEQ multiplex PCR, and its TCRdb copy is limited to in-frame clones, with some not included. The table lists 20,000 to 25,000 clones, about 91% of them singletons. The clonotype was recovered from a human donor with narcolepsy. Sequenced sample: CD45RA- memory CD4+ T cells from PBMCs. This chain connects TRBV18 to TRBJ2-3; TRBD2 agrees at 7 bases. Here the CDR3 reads CASSALAASTDTQYF. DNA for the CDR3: TGTGCCAGCTCAGCCCTAGCGGCTAGCACAGATACGCAGTATTTT.